Presented here are 15 T cell receptor beta chains from one specimen sequenced in a study of blood T cell repertoires in COVID-19. TCRdb's table, derived via immunoSEQ multiplex PCR, lists solely in-frame clones and lacks some. The sample has about 230,000 clones, about nine tenths seen once. Sequenced sample: PBMCs or T cells enriched from blood (not recorded which). The receptors here all came from a woman aged 35 to 49 with acute COVID-19.

The chain carries TRBV7-9 and TRBJ2-1, with TRBD2 matching over 7 bases. This CDR3 comprises 13 residues. CDR1 SEHNR and CDR2 FQNEAQ come from the germline V gene (reference sequence). V was clipped by 5 bases and J by 9 bases; unmatched bases: 7. The CDR3 DNA sequence: TGTGCCAGCAGCCTTTTAGGCGGGAGTGAGCAGTTCTTC. Translated, it gives CASSLLGGSEQFF.

The chain has TRBV7-2 and TRBJ1-1; D call uncertain. The CDR3 runs 13 residues. Trimming stripped 2 bases from V and 6 bases from J, with 10 bases between. Germline V gene data show CDR1 as SGHTA and CDR2 as FQGNSA. The DNA for the CDR3 is TGTGCCAGCAGCTTACTCAGGTCCTCTGAAGCTTTCTTT. It codes for CASSLLRSSEAFF.

This clone was seen once. The genes are TRBV7-7 and TRBJ2-1, with D possibly TRBD1 on 5 matching bases. Germline V CDR1 and CDR2: SSHAT, FNYEAQ (reference sequence). V gave up 1 base and J gave up 10 bases, with 14 bases separating them. This CDR3 has 14 amino acids. The CDR3 spells CASSLGVGVVEQFF. CDR3 nucleotide sequence: TGTGCCAGCAGCTTAGGGGTAGGGGTGGTGGAGCAGTTCTTC.

Only one count was recorded for this clone. The CDR3 loop is CASSLQGATTDTQYF. In DNA, the CDR3 is TGTGCCAGCAGCTTACAGGGGGCGACCACAGATACGCAGTATTTT. V is TRBV5-6 and J is TRBJ2-3; 9 nucleotides match TRBD1. The V gene end was trimmed by 2 bases and the J gene end by 2 bases; junction bases not matched to a gene: 3. CDR1 SGHDT and CDR2 YYEEEE come from the germline V gene. This CDR3 spans 15 amino acids.

The genes are TRBV30 and TRBJ2-7, with D perhaps TRBD2 (5 bases). V was trimmed by 1 base and J by 3 bases, leaving 7 bases between them. The germline V gene encodes CDR1 GTSNPN and CDR2 SVGIG (reference sequence). The CDR3 runs to 12 residues. The CDR3 DNA follows: TGTGCCTGGAGTGGAGGGATCTACGAGCAGTACTTC. Its translation: CAWSGGIYEQYF.

This chain uses TRBV2 with TRBJ1-5; maybe TRBD1 (5 bases). The germline V gene has CDR1 SNHLY and CDR2 FYNNEI. V dropped 6 bases and J dropped 3 bases, with 6 bases sitting between them. The CDR3 totals 12 residues. The CDR3 DNA sequence: TGTGCCAGCAGCAGGGTCAATCAGCCCCAGCATTTT. This gives the protein CASSRVNQPQHF. Complete variable domain (other parts from reference TRBV2 and TRBJ1-5): EPEVTQTPSHQVTQMGQEVILRCVPISNHLYFYWYRQILGQKVEFLVSFYNNEISEKSEIFDDQFSVERPDGSNFTLKIRSTKLEDSAMYFCASSRVNQPQHFGDGTRLSIL.

The chain employs TRBV19 and TRBJ2-1; D perhaps matches TRBD2 (5 bases). The germline V gene encodes CDR1 LNHDA and CDR2 SQIVND (reference sequence). V lost 2 bases, J lost 0 bases, and 11 bases lay in between. This CDR3 is built from 16 residues. The CDR3 loop is CASSIRTSNSYNEQFF. The CDR3 bases are TGTGCCAGTAGTATACGGACTTCGAACTCCTACAATGAGCAGTTCTTC.

In this sample, this clone turned up a few times. Here the CDR3 reads CASSLAQNSYNEQFF. As DNA, the CDR3 is TGCGCCAGCAGCTTGGCCCAGAACTCCTACAATGAGCAGTTCTTC. This sequence joins TRBV5-1 and TRBJ2-1; D call uncertain. The CDR3 runs to 15 residues. Germline values: CDR1 SGHRS, CDR2 YFSETQ. V was cut by 0 bases and J by 0 bases, with 7 bases left in between.

This chain connects TRBV29-1 to TRBJ2-7, with a tentative D call TRBD1 (5 bases). Trimming pared 8 bases from V and 0 bases from J, leaving 17 bases between. This CDR3 comprises 14 residues. Germline V gives CDR1 SQVTM, CDR2 ANQGSEA. CDR3 coding DNA: TGCAGCCTTTCAGGGTGGAGTCCCTCCTACGAGCAGTACGTC. Its protein product is CSLSGWSPSYEQYV.

The genes are TRBV24-1 and TRBJ2-3, with TRBD2 matching 14 bases. The CDR3 covers 16 residues. Unmatched junction bases numbered 5, after V lost 4 bases and J lost 6 bases. CDR1 is KGHDR, CDR2 SFDVKD, per germline. The CDR3 coding sequence is TGTGCCACCAGTGAACCGACTAGCGGGGGGGCGGATACGCAGTATTTT. Protein product: CATSEPTSGGADTQYF.

The V and J genes are TRBV5-8 and TRBJ2-5, with TRBD2 matching 11 bases. Germline CDR1 is SGHTS and CDR2 is YDEGEE. V lost 6 bases, J lost 4 bases, and 5 bases stayed unmatched. The CDR3 is made up of 14 amino acids. CDR3 DNA sequence: TGTGCCAGCACCAGGGGGACTAGCGGAGAGACCCAGTACTTC. Amino acids: CASTRGTSGETQYF.

Worth noting for this clone: In the same sample, other DNA sequences code for this CDR3. This sequence joins TRBV7-2 and TRBJ2-7; possibly TRBD2 for D (7 bases). V was trimmed by 1 base and J by 1 base, leaving 11 bases between them. The CDR3 extends over 15 amino acids. Germline CDR1 SGHTA, CDR2 FQGNSA. The CDR3 here is CASSLVGGGSYEQYV. The CDR3 bases are TGTGCCAGCAGCTTAGTAGGGGGGGGATCCTACGAGCAGTACGTC.

The rearrangement uses TRBV3-1 (or the pseudogene TRBV3-2) and TRBJ1-3, with unresolved D. Trimming stripped 6 bases from V and 6 bases from J, with 15 bases between. The CDR3 totals 14 residues. CDR1 is LGHDT, CDR2 YNNKEL, per germline (reference sequence). CDR3 DNA: TGTGCCAGCAGTCGATTTGCGCCCTCAAACACCATATATTTT. This sequence encodes CASSRFAPSNTIYF.

In this sample, this clone turned up once. The V gene is TRBV30, the J gene TRBJ2-1; TRBD1 matches at 8 bases. Losses at the gene ends were 0 bases for V and 3 bases for J; bases not matched to a gene: 7. CDR1 is GTSNPN and CDR2 is SVGIG in the germline V gene (reference sequence). The length of the CDR3 is 16 residues. The CDR3 spells CAWSVRTGQNYNEQFF. The CDR3 DNA sequence: TGTGCCTGGAGTGTAAGGACAGGGCAAAACTACAATGAGCAGTTCTTC.

The rearrangement uses TRBV5-6 and TRBJ2-2; D remains ambiguous. The CDR3 loop spans 14 amino acids. CDR1 is SGHDT, CDR2 YYEEEE, per germline. Trimming left V 0 bases short and J 1 base short, with 4 bases between. In DNA form, the CDR3 reads TGTGCCAGCAGCTTGGCCCTGAACACCGGGGAGCTGTTTTTT. Translated: CASSLALNTGELFF.